The source of this TCR beta chain is a study of T cell changes during pregnancy in multiple sclerosis (dated by TCRdb to the late 2010s). Regarding the study in general: In women with multiple sclerosis, the researchers looked at how the T cell repertoire shifted as pregnancy progressed.

About this clone itself: Its antigen specificity is not known. Qualities for individual bases were not recorded, and no much larger clone is one base off.

Taken from the germline V gene, the CDR1 and CDR2 loops are SGHTA and FQGNSA. There are 16 amino acids in the CDR3, from cysteine to phenylalanine inclusive. Only CDR3 DNA is held: 48 bases, read in frame from base 1. The trim is 1 base for V and 1 base for J, with a gap of 13 bases between the germline ends. The method was the immunoSEQ multiplex PCR assay. TCRdb carries this immuneACCESS record with in-frame sequences only. Its versions omit some clonotypes, under half of them owing to an unresolved V gene in the studies checked, with the rest unexplained. A total of approximately 85,000 clones appear in this sample, 90% to 95% of them only once. The ten top clones hold roughly 2.5% of the sample.

This sequence uses TRBV7-2 and TRBJ1-1; no D gene can be assigned with confidence. The TCR originated in a female donor with multiple sclerosis, enrolled in a pregnancy study. Sequences were derived from peripheral blood, sampled in the first trimester of pregnancy. CDR3 reads: CASSLVAGMSNTEAFF. The nucleotide sequence is TGTGCCAGCAGCTTAGTCGCAGGAATGTCGAACACTGAAGCTTTCTTT.